This T cell receptor beta chain was retrieved from a study of T cells in Graves' hyperthyroidism and ophthalmopathy. V was clipped by 5 bases and J by 6 bases, with 16 bases between them. CDR1 and CDR2 from the germline V gene are SEHNR and FQNEAQ (reference sequence). CDR3 size: 15 residues. Amplified TCR beta CDR3 regions derived from RNA transcripts. RT-PCR in the first round (using the HTBI primer set) targeted the TCR CDR3. One entry per CDR3 protein results from TCRdb running MiXCR on the multiplex PCR reads. The profile shows 600,000 to 700,000 distinct CDR3 sequences, nearly 45% of them singletons. This clonotype has a count of ten or more.

V and J are TRBV7-9 and TRBJ1-4; D ambiguous. The TCR comes from an adult man with Graves' disease, either hyperthyroidism or ophthalmopathy (not recorded which). The specimen sequenced was peripheral blood or thyroid tissue (not recorded which). The CDR3, as DNA: TGTGCCAGCAGCCCCGTGGTGCTGTTAGATGAAAAACTGTTTTTT. Amino acid sequence: CASSPVVLLDEKLFF.